This TCR beta chain was found in a study of blood T cell repertoires in COVID-19. Study-wide context: Nucleic acid was either cDNA or gDNA, and it came from T cells, B-cell-depleted T cells, or PBMCs.

The germline gives CDR1 SSHAT, CDR2 FNYEAQ (reference sequence). Trimming removed 10 bases at V and 4 bases at J, with 16 bases between. There are 14 residues in the CDR3. Data came from immunoSEQ multiplex PCR; TCRdb stores just in-frame clones and leaves some out. The data contain approximately 90,000 clones, around nine tenths of them singletons. Only one count was recorded for this clone. Material: peripheral blood. The rearrangement joins TRBV7-7 to TRBJ2-2; D is perhaps TRBD1 (6 bases). The clonotype originates from a man between 60 and 70 years old with COVID-19, enrolled during active disease. The DNA of the CDR3 is TGTGCCACAGGGGAGAGGGTGGGCACCGGGGAGCTGTTTTTT. This codes for CATGERVGTGELFF.